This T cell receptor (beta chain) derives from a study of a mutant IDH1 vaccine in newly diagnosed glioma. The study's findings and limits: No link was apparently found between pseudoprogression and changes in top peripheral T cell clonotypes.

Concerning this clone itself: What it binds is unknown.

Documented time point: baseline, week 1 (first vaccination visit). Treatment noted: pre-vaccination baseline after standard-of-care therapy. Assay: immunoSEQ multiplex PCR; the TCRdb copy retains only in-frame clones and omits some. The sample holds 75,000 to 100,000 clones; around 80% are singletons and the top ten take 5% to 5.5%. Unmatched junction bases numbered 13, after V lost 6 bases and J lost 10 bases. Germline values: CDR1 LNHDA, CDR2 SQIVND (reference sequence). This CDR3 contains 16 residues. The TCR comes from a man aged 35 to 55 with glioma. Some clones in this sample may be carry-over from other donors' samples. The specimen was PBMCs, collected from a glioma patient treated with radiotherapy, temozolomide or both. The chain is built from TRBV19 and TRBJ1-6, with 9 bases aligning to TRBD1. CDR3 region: CASRGTGFGSSSPLHF. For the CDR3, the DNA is TGTGCCAGTAGAGGGACAGGGTTTGGGTCTTCATCACCCCTCCACTTT.